This T cell receptor (beta chain) was documented in a study of cytomegalovirus exposure and HLA in healthy donors. PCR primers comprised 60 Vbeta and 13 Jbeta primers. Some clones are missing from TCRdb's copy, which holds only in-frame ones; the method was immunoSEQ multiplex PCR. The sample yields about 96,000 clones, about 70% seen once. The CDR3 consists of 16 residues. Trimming cost V 3 bases and J 2 bases, with 14 bases left between them. The germline V gene encodes CDR1 LNHNV and CDR2 YYDKDF (reference sequence). The study, taken as a whole, reports: Most of the TCR beta V segments (in an earlier analysis) were productive either about 87% or about 30% of the time. A later analysis reported that several of the most significant clusters appeared to be linked to common viral pathogens, among them Epstein-Barr virus. One later analysis reportedly identified an Asian-associated ancestry cluster that showed fewer N-insertions than the roughly 720-donor mean. TCR beta sequences reportedly predicted the HLA-A and HLA-B alleles of most subjects accurately.

A word on this clone: Antigen specificity is unknown.

This chain links TRBV15 with TRBJ1-5; weak D call: TRBD1 (6 bases). The receptor comes from a woman aged 70 to 79 in good health and CMV-seropositive. The sample consisted of PBMCs. The DNA for the CDR3 is TGTGCCACCAGCAGGAGGACAGCTTGGGGCAATCAGCCCCAGCATTTT. Residues: CATSRRTAWGNQPQHF.